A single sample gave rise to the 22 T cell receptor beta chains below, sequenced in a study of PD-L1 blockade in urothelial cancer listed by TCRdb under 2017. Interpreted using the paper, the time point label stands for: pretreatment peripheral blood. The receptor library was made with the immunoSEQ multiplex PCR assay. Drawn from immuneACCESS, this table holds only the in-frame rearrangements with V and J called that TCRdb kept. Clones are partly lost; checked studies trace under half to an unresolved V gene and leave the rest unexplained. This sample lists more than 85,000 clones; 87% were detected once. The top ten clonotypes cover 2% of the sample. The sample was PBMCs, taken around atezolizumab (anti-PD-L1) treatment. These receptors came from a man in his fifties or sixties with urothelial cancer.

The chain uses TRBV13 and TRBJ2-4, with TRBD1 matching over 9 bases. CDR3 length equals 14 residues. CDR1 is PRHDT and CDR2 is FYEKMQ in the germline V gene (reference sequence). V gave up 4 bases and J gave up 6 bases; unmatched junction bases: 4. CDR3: CASSSWTGVNIQYF. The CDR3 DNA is TGTGCCAGCAGCTCGTGGACAGGGGTAAACATTCAGTACTTC.

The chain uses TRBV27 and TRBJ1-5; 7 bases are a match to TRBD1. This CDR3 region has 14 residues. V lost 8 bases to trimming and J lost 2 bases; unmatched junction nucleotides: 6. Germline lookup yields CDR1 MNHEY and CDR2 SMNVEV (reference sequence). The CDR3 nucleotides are TGTGCCAGCTGGAGACAGGGCGGCAATCAGCCCCAGCATTTT. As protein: CASWRQGGNQPQHF.

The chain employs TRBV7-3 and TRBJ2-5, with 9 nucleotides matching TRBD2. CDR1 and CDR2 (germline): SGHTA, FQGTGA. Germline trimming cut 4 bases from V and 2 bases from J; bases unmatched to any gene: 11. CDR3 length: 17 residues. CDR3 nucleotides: TGTGCCAGCAGCTCGGTAAGGAGCGGGGGGCCGCAAGAGACCCAGTACTTC. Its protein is CASSSVRSGGPQETQYF.

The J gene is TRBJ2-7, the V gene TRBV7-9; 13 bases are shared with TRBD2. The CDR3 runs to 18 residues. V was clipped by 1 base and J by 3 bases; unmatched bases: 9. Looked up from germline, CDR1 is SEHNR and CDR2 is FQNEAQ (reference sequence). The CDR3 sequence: CASSLGLAGGSTVYEQYF. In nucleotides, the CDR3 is TGTGCCAGCAGCTTAGGACTAGCGGGAGGTTCGACAGTCTACGAGCAGTACTTC.

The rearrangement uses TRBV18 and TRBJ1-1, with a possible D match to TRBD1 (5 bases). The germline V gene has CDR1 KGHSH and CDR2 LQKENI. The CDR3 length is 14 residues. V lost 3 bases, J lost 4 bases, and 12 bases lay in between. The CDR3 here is CASSPAREGTEAFF. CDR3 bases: TGTGCCAGCTCACCGGCCAGGGAGGGCACTGAAGCTTTCTTT.

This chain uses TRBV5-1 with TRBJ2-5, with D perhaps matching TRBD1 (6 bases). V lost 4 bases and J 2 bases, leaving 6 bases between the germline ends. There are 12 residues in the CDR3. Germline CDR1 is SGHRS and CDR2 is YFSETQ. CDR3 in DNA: TGCGCCAGCAGCAGGGGGCAAGAGACCCAGTACTTC. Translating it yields CASSRGQETQYF.

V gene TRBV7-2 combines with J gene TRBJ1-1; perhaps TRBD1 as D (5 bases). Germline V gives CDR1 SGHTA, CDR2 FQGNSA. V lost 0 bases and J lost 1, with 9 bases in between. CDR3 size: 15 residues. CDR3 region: CASSLAQGRNTEAFF. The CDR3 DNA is TGTGCCAGCAGCTTAGCGCAGGGTCGGAACACTGAAGCTTTCTTT.

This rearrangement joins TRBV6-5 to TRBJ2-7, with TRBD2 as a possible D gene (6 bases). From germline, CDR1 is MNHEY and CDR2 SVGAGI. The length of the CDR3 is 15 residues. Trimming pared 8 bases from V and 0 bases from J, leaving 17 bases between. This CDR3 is CASGTRTVSSYEQYF. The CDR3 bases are TGTGCCAGCGGGACTCGGACTGTCAGCTCCTACGAGCAGTACTTC.

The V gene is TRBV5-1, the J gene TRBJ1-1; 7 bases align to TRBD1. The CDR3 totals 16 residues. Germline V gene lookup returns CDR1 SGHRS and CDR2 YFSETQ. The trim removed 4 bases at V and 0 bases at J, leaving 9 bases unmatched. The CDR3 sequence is CASSPGTEFMNTEAFF. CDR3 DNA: TGCGCCAGCAGCCCCGGGACAGAATTCATGAACACTGAAGCTTTCTTT.

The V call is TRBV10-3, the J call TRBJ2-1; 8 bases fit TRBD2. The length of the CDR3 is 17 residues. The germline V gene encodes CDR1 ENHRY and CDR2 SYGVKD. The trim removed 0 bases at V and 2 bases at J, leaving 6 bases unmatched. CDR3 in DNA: TGTGCCATCAGTGAGTCCCCCGGGGGGGGAACCTACAATGAGCAGTTCTTC. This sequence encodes CAISESPGGGTYNEQFF.

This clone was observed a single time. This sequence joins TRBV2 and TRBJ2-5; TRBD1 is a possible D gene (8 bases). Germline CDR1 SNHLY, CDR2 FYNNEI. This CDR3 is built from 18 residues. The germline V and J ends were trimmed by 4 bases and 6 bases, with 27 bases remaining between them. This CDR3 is CASSAPDREGTYQKTQYF. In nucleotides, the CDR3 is TGTGCCAGCAGTGCCCCGGACAGGGAGGGAACATACCAGAAGACCCAGTACTTC.

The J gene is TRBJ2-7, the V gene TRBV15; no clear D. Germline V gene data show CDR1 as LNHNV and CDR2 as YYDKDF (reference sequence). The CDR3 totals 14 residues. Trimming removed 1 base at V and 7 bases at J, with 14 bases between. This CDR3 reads CATSRGDSAREQYF. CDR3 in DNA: TGTGCCACCAGCAGAGGCGACTCGGCTCGGGAGCAGTACTTC. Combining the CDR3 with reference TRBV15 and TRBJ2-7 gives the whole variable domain DAMVIQNPRYQVTQFGKPVTLSCSQTLNHNVMYWYQQKSSQAPKLLFHYYDKDFNNEADTPDNFQSRRPNTSFCFLDIRSPGLGDTAMYLCATSRGDSAREQYFGPGTRLTVT.

DNA for the CDR3: TGTGCCAGCAGCTCTGAGGACAGGACCCTCAATCAGCCCCAGCATTTT. This gives the protein CASSSEDRTLNQPQHF. The rearrangement joins TRBV7-2 to TRBJ1-5; 7 nucleotides agree with TRBD1. The J segment lost 3 bases and the V segment lost 4 bases, leaving 9 bases of the junction unmatched. This CDR3 has 16 amino acids. Germline CDR1 and CDR2: SGHTA and FQGNSA.

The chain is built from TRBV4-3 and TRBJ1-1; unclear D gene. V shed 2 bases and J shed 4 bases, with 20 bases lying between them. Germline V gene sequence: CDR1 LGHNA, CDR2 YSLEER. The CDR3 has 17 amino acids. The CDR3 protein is CASSQSQAVLYLTEAFF. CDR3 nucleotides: TGCGCCAGCAGCCAAAGCCAAGCTGTCCTCTATCTCACTGAAGCTTTCTTT.

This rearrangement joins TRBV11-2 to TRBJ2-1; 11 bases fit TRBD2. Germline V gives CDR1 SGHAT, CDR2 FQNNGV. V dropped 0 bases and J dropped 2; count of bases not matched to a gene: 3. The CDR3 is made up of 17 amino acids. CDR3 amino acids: CASSLDQTSGAYNEQFF. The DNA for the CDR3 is TGTGCCAGCAGCTTAGACCAGACTAGCGGGGCCTACAATGAGCAGTTCTTC.

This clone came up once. The CDR3, as DNA: TGTGCCAGCAGTGATGGTCGGACAGGAGCCCAGTACTTC. This codes for CASSDGRTGAQYF. This sequence joins TRBV2 and TRBJ2-5; TRBD1 aligns across 7 bases. With V trimmed by 3 bases and J by 9 bases, 7 bases remained unmatched. CDR1 is SNHLY, CDR2 FYNNEI, per germline. This CDR3 is built from 13 residues.

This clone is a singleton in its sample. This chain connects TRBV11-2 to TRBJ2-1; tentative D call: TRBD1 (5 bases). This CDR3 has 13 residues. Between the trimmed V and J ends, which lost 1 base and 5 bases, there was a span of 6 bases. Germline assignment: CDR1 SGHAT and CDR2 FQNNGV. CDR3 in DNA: TGTGCCAGCAGCTTAGGACAGCACAATGAGCAGTTCTTC. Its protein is CASSLGQHNEQFF.

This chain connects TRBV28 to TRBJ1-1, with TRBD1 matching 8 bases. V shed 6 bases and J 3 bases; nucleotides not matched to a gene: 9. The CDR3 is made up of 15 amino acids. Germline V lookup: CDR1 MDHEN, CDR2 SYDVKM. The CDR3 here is CASSLPGTGYTEAFF. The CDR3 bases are TGTGCCAGCAGCCTCCCCGGGACAGGTTACACTGAAGCTTTCTTT.

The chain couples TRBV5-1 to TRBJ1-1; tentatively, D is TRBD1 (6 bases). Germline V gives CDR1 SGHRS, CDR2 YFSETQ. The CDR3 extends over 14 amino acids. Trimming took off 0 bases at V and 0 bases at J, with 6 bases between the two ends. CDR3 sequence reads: CASSLGQVNTEAFF. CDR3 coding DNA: TGCGCCAGCAGCTTGGGACAGGTGAACACTGAAGCTTTCTTT.

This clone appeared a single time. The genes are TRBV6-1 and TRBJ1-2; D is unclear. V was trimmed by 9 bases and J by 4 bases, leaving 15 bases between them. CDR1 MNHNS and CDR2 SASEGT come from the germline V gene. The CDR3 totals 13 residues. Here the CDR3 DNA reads TGTGCCAGTCAGGAGGACCGCACCTATGGCTACACCTTC. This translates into CASQEDRTYGYTF.

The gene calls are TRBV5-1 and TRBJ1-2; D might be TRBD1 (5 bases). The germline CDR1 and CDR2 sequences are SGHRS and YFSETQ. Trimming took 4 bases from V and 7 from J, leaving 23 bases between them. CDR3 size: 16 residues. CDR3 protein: CASSHRTAPAKSGYTF. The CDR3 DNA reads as TGCGCCAGCAGCCACAGGACCGCTCCGGCAAAAAGTGGCTACACCTTC. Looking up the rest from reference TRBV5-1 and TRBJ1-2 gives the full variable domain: KAGVTQTPRYLIKTRGQQVTLSCSPISGHRSVSWYQQTPGQGLQFLFEYFSETQRNKGNFPGRFSGRQFSNSRSEMNVSTLELGDSALYLCASSHRTAPAKSGYTFGSGTRLTVV.

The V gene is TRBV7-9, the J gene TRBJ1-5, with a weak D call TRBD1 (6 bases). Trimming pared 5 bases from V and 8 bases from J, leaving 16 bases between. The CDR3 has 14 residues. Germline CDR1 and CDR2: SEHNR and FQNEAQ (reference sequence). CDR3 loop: CASSIDRTQEPQHF. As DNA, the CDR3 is TGTGCCAGCAGCATCGACAGGACCCAAGAGCCCCAGCATTTT.